These T cell receptor beta chains were read from a single sample in a study of blood T cell repertoires in COVID-19. Profiling relied on immunoSEQ multiplex PCR, and the TCRdb table lists in-frame clones only, not all of them. The table has 200,000 to 250,000 clones, 88% seen once; the top ten hold roughly 2.8%. The sample taken for sequencing was PBMCs or T cells enriched from blood (not recorded which). These receptor sequences come from a woman younger than 45 who had recovered from COVID-19. CDR3s include the opening cysteine and the closing phenylalanine or tryptophan. The order of the fields is clone size, D gene, V gene, J gene, CDR3 protein, CDR3 DNA. D genes are given only for firm matches. Rows may omit the clone size; those that give it use once, few, many or a size class.

.	.	TRBV7-6	TRBJ1-1	CASRGGGNTEAFF	TGTGCCAGCAGGGGCGGAGGCAACACTGAAGCTTTCTTT
.	TRBD1	TRBV18	TRBJ2-7	CASSPSPGGYEQYF	TGTGCCAGCTCACCATCCCCAGGGGGCTACGAGCAGTACTTC
.	.	TRBV18	TRBJ2-5	CASSPPGQPQETQYF	TGTGCCAGCTCACCACCGGGACAACCACAAGAGACCCAGTACTTC
.	.	TRBV4-3	TRBJ1-5	CASSQDLGGDQPQHF	TGCGCCAGCAGCCAAGATTTAGGAGGGGATCAGCCCCAGCATTTT
once	.	TRBV5-1	TRBJ2-5	CASSLGGNQETQYF	TGCGCCAGCAGCTTGGGAGGGAACCAAGAGACCCAGTACTTC
.	.	TRBV7-2	TRBJ1-4	CASSLKGNNEKLFF	TGTGCCAGCAGCTTAAAGGGGAATAATGAAAAACTGTTTTTT
few	.	TRBV7-8	TRBJ1-1	CASSFAPNTEAFF	TGTGCCAGCAGCTTCGCGCCGAACACTGAAGCTTTCTTT
.	.	TRBV12-3/TRBV12-4	TRBJ2-5	CASSPGQLETQYF	TGTGCCAGCAGCCCCGGACAGTTAGAGACCCAGTACTTC
.	.	TRBV12-3/TRBV12-4	TRBJ2-3	CASTSTDTQYF	TGTGCCAGCACTAGCACAGATACGCAGTATTTT
.	TRBD2	TRBV4-1	TRBJ2-5	CASSQWTSGGETQYF	TGCGCCAGCAGCCAATGGACTAGCGGGGGTGAGACCCAGTACTTC
.	.	TRBV6-5	TRBJ1-1	CASSYSQAAEQDFF	TGTGCCAGCAGTTATTCTCAGGCAGCAGAACAAGATTTCTTT
.	.	TRBV19	TRBJ1-3	CASSMAGAHSGNTIYF	TGTGCCAGTAGTATGGCGGGGGCCCACTCTGGAAACACCATATATTTT
.	TRBD2	TRBV4-2	TRBJ2-7	CASRVVAGSSYEQYF	TGTGCCAGCAGGGTCGTAGCGGGGAGCTCCTACGAGCAGTACTTC
.	.	TRBV5-4	TRBJ1-3	CASSLDRVSSGNTIYF	TGTGCCAGCAGCTTGGACAGGGTTAGCTCTGGAAACACCATATATTTT
.	.	TRBV19	TRBJ2-7	CASSTRERYEQYF	TGTGCCAGTAGTACCAGGGAACGTTACGAGCAGTACTTC
.	.	TRBV5-1	TRBJ2-7	CASSLAGGSYEQYF	TGCGCCAGCAGCTTGGCCGGGGGTTCCTACGAGCAGTACTTC
.	.	TRBV4-3	TRBJ1-1	CASSQDGGDTEAFF	TGCGCCAGCAGCCAGGATGGAGGGGACACTGAAGCTTTCTTT
.	TRBD1	TRBV5-4	TRBJ1-1	CASSPMTGPNTEAFF	TGTGCCAGCAGCCCCATGACAGGGCCGAACACTGAAGCTTTCTTT
.	TRBD1	TRBV6-2/TRBV6-3	TRBJ1-5	CASSSRDRSYQPQHF	TGTGCCAGCAGTTCCCGGGACAGGAGCTATCAGCCCCAGCATTTT
.	TRBD2	TRBV4-1	TRBJ2-3	CASSRIGLAGTTSRTDTQYF	TGCGCCAGCAGCCGGATTGGACTAGCGGGGACAACGAGTCGAACAGATACGCAGTATTTT
.	.	TRBV3-1/TRBV3-2	TRBJ2-6	CASSPLPNGVLTF	TGTGCCAGCAGCCCCCTCCCGAACGGCGTCCTGACTTTC
.	.	TRBV18	TRBJ1-2	CASSPLTLNYGYTF	TGTGCCAGCTCTCCACTGACACTGAACTATGGCTACACCTTC
.	.	TRBV15	TRBJ1-1	CATSRALNTEAFF	TGTGCCACCAGCAGAGCTTTGAACACTGAAGCTTTCTTT
.	TRBD2	TRBV9	TRBJ2-2	CASSVASSGVTGELFF	TGTGCCAGCAGCGTAGCGTCTAGCGGGGTGACCGGGGAGCTGTTTTTT
.	.	TRBV29-1	TRBJ1-5	CSVRGAGNQPQHF	TGCAGCGTTCGGGGGGCTGGCAATCAGCCCCAGCATTTT
.	.	TRBV10-3	TRBJ2-1	CAIRNREGNNNEQFF	TGTGCCATCAGGAACAGGGAAGGAAACAACAATGAGCAGTTCTTC
.	TRBD2	TRBV19	TRBJ2-7	CASKWGTSSYEQYF	TGTGCCAGTAAATGGGGGACTAGCTCCTACGAGCAGTACTTC
.	TRBD1	TRBV5-6	TRBJ1-1	CASSYDRDFEAFF	TGTGCCAGCAGCTACGACAGGGATTTTGAAGCTTTCTTT
.	.	TRBV13	TRBJ2-3	CASSRTWVDTQYF	TGTGCCAGCAGCCGGACATGGGTGGATACGCAGTATTTT
once	TRBD2	TRBV5-4	TRBJ2-5	CASSPGGAGGQETQYF	TGTGCCAGCAGCCCCGGGGGAGCGGGGGGGCAAGAGACCCAGTACTTC
.	TRBD1	TRBV19	TRBJ1-4	CASSPDREVEKLFF	TGTGCCAGTAGCCCGGACAGGGAGGTCGAAAAACTGTTTTTT
.	.	TRBV21-1	TRBJ1-1	CASSKSSYTEAFF	TGTGCCAGCAGCAAAAGCTCATACACTGAAGCTTTCTTT
once	.	TRBV20-1	TRBJ1-6	CSASQRQPSSYNSPLHF	TGCAGTGCTAGTCAGAGGCAACCCAGCTCCTATAATTCACCCCTCCACTTT
.	.	TRBV20-1	TRBJ2-3	CSASVGTSTDTQYF	TGCAGTGCTAGTGTGGGGACTAGCACAGATACGCAGTATTTT
few	TRBD1	TRBV18	TRBJ2-1	CASSPDRGYNEQFF	TGTGCCAGCTCACCTGACAGGGGCTACAATGAGCAGTTCTTC
.	.	TRBV25-1	TRBJ1-4	CASSEWSQEKLFF	TGTGCCAGCAGTGAATGGAGCCAGGAAAAACTGTTTTTT
.	TRBD2	TRBV18	TRBJ2-3	CASSEERGSTDTQYF	TGTGCCAGCTCAGAAGAGCGGGGGAGCACAGATACGCAGTATTTT
.	.	TRBV14	TRBJ1-4	CASSPRGRPTNEKLFF	TGTGCCAGCAGCCCTCGAGGGAGGCCAACTAATGAAAAACTGTTTTTT
.	TRBD2	TRBV7-8	TRBJ2-1	CASSLARLAGGSNYNEQFF	TGTGCCAGCAGCTTAGCCCGACTAGCGGGGGGGTCAAATTACAATGAGCAGTTCTTC
once	.	TRBV6-1	TRBJ1-2	CASSEARGPYGYTF	TGTGCCAGCAGTGAAGCGCGGGGGCCGTATGGCTACACCTTC
.	.	TRBV19	TRBJ2-1	CASSISPRVNNEQFF	TGTGCCAGTAGTATAAGTCCCAGGGTCAACAATGAGCAGTTCTTC
.	.	TRBV19	TRBJ2-1	CASSQRGGIGYNEQFF	TGTGCCAGTAGCCAAAGGGGGGGGATAGGGTACAATGAGCAGTTCTTC
.	TRBD1	TRBV15	TRBJ1-5	CATSRDRGTVAINQPQHF	TGTGCCACCAGCAGAGATCGAGGGACAGTAGCAATCAATCAGCCCCAGCATTTT